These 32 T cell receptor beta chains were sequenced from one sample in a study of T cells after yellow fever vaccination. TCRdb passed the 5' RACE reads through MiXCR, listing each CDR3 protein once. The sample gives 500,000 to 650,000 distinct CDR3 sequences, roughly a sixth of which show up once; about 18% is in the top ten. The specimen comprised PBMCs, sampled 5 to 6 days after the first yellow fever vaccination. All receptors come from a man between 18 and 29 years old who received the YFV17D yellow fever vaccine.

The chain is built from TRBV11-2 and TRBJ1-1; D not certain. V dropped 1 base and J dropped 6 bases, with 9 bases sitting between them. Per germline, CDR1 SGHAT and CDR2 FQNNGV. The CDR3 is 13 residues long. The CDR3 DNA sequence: TGTGCCAGCAGCTTAGTCGCTGGGGCTGAAGCTTTCTTT. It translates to CASSLVAGAEAFF.

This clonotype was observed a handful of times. The CDR3: CASSLGAGSSYEQYV. The CDR3 DNA is TGCGCCAGCAGCTTGGGGGCGGGGAGCTCCTACGAGCAGTACGTC. This sequence joins TRBV5-1 and TRBJ2-7; TRBD2 is a possible D gene (6 bases). Germline CDR1 SGHRS, CDR2 YFSETQ. V gave up 0 bases and J gave up 0 bases, with 10 bases separating them. The CDR3 loop spans 15 amino acids.

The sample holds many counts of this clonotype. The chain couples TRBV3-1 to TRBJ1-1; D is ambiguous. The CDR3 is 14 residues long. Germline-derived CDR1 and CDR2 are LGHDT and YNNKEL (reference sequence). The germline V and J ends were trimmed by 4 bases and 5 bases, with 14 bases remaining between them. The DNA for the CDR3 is TGTGCCAGCAGCCCCGGCGGGGTACGAACTGAAGCTTTCTTT. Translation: CASSPGGVRTEAFF.

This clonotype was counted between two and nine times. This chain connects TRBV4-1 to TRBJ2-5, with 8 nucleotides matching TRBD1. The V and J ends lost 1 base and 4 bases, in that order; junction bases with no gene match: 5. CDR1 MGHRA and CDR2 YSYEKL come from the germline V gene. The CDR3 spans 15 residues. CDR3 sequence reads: CASSQGTGMGETQYF. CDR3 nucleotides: TGCGCCAGCAGCCAAGGGACAGGGATGGGAGAGACCCAGTACTTC.

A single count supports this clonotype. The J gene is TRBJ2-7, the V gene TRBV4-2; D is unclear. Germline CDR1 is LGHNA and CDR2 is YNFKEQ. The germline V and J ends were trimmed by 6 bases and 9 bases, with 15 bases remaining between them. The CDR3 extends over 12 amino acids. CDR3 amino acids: CASRLNPGVQYV. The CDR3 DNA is TGTGCCAGCAGGCTGAATCCGGGTGTGCAGTACGTC.

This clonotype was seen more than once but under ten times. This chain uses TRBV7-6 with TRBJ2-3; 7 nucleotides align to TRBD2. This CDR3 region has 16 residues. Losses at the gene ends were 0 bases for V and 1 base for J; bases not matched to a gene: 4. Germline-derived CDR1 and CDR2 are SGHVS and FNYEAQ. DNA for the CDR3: TGTGCCAGCAGCTTAGCCTCGCTAGCGGGCACAGATACGCAGTATTTT. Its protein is CASSLASLAGTDTQYF.

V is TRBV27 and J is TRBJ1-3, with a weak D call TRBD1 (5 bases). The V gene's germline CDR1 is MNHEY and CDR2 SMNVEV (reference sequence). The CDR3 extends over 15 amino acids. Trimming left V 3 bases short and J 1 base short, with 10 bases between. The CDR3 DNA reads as TGTGCCAGCAGTTTTAATTGGGGGTCTGGAAACACCATATATTTT. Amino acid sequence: CASSFNWGSGNTIYF.

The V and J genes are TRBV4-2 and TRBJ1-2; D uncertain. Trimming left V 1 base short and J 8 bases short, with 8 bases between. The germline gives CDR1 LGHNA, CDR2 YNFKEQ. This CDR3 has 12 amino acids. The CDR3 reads CASSQGTGGYTF. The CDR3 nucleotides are TGTGCCAGCAGCCAAGGGACTGGAGGCTACACCTTC.

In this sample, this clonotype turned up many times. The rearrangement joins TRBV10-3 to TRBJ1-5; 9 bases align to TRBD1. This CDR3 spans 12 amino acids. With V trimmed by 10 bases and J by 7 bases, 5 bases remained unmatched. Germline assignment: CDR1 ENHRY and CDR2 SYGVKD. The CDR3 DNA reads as TGTGCCACACAGGGGGCAGGGCAGCCCCAGCATTTT. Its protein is CATQGAGQPQHF.

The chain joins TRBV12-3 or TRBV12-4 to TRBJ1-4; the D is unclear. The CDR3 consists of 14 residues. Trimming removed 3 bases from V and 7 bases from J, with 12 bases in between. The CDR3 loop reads CASSLGLSSEKLFF. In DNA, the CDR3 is TGTGCCAGCAGTTTGGGCCTTTCGAGTGAAAAACTGTTTTTT.

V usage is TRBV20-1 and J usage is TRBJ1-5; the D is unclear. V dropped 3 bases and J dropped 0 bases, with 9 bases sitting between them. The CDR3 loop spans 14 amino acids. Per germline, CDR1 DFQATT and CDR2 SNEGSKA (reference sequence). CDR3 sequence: CSASDEYSNQPQHF. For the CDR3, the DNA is TGCAGTGCTAGTGACGAATATAGCAATCAGCCCCAGCATTTT.

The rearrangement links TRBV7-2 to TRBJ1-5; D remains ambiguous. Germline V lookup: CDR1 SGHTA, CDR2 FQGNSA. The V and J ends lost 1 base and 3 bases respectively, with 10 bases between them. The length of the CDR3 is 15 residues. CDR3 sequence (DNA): TGTGCCAGCAGCTTAGTAGCACACTTCAATCAGCCCCAGCATTTT. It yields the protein CASSLVAHFNQPQHF. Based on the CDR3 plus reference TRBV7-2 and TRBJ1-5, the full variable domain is GAGVSQSPSNKVTEKGKDVELRCDPISGHTALYWYRQSLGQGLEFLIYFQGNSAPDKSGLPSDRFSAERTGGSVSTLTIQRTQQEDSAVYLCASSLVAHFNQPQHFGDGTRLSIL.

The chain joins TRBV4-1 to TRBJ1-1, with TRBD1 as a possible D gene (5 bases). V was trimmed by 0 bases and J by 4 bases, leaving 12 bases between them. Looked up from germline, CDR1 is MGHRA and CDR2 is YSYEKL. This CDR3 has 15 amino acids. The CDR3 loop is CASSQEAGRGTEAFF. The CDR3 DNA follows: TGCGCCAGCAGCCAAGAAGCAGGGAGAGGCACTGAAGCTTTCTTT.

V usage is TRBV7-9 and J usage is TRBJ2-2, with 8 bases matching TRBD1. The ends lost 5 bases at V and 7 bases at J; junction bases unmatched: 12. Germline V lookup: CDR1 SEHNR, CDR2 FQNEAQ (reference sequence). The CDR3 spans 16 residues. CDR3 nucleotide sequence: TGTGCCAGCAGCCATAAGACAGGGGTCTATGGCGGGGAGCTGTTTTTT. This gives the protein CASSHKTGVYGGELFF.

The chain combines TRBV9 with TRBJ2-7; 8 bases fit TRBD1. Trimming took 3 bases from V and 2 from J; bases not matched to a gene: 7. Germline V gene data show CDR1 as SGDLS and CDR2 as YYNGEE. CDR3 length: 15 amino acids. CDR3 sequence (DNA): TGTGCCAGCAGCGCCCAAACAGGGGGGCCCTACGAGCAGTACTTC. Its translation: CASSAQTGGPYEQYF.

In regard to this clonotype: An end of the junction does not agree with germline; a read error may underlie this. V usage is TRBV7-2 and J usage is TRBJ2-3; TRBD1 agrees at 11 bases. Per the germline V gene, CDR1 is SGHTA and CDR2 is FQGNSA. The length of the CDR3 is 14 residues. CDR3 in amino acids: CASSRDRGTDTQCF. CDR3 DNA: TGTGCCAGCAGCCGGGACAGGGGGACAGATACGCAGTGTTTT.

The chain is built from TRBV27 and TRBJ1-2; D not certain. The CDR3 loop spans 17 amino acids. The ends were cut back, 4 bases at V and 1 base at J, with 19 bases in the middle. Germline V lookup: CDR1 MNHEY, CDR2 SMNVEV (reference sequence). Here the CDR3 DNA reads TGTGCCAGCAGTTCCTTCATAGGGCGGAGGGATAACTATGGCTACACCTTC. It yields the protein CASSSFIGRRDNYGYTF.

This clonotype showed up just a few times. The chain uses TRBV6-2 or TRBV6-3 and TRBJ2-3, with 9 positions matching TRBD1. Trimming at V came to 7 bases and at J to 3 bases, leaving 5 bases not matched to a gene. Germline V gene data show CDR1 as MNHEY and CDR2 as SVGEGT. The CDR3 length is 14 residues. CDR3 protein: CASKYRGRTDTQYF. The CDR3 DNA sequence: TGTGCCAGCAAATACAGGGGGCGGACAGATACGCAGTATTTT.

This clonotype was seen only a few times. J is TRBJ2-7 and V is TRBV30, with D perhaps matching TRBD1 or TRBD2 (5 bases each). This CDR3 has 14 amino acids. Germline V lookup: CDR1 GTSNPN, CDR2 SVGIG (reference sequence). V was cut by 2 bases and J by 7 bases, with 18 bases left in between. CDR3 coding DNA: TGTGCCTGGAGTTTTGGGACCCCACCCGGTGAGCAGTACTTC. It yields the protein CAWSFGTPPGEQYF.

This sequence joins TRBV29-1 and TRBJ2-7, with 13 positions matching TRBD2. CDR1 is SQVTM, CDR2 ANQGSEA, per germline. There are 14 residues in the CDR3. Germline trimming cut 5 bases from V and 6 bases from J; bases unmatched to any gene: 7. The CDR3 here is CSVTSGGGAAEQYF. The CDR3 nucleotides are TGCAGCGTTACTAGCGGGGGGGGAGCGGCCGAGCAGTACTTC.

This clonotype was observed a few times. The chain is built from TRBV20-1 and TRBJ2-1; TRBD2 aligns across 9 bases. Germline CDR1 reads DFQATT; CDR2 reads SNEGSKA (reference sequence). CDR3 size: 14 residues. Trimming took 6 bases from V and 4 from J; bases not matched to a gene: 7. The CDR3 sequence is CSAPRRGGYNEQFF. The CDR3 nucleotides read TGCAGTGCCCCACGGCGGGGGGGGTACAATGAGCAGTTCTTC.

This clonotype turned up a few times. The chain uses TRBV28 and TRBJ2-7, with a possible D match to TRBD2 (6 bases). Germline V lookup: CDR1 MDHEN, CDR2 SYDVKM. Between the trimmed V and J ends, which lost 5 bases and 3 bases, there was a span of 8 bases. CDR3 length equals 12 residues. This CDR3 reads CASSRGNYEQYV. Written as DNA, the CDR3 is TGTGCCAGCAGTCGGGGGAACTACGAGCAGTACGTC.

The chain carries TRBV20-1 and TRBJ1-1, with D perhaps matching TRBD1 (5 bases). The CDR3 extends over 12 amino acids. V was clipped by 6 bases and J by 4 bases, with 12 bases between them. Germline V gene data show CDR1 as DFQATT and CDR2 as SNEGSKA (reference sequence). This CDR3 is CSAGEGSTEAFF. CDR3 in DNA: TGCAGTGCAGGGGAGGGTAGCACTGAAGCTTTCTTT.

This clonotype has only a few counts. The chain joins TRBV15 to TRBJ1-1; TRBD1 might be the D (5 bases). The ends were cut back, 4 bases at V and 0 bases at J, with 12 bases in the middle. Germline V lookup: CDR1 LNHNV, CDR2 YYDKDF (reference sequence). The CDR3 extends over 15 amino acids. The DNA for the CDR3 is TGTGCCACCAGCATTTCGGACAATCTGAACACTGAAGCTTTCTTT. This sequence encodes CATSISDNLNTEAFF.

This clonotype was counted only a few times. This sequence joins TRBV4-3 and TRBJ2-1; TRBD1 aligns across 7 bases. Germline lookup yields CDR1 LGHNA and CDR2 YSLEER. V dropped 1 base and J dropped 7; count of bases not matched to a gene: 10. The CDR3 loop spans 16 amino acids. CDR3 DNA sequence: TGCGCCAGCAGCCAAGGTATACAGGGGAAATGGAATGAGCAGTTCTTC. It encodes CASSQGIQGKWNEQFF.

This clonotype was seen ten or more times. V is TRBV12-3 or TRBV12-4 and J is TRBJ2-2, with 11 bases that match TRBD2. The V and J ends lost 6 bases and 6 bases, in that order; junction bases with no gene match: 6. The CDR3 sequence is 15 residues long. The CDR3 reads CASRVAGGMAGELFF. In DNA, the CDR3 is TGTGCCAGCAGGGTAGCGGGGGGGATGGCCGGGGAGCTGTTTTTT.

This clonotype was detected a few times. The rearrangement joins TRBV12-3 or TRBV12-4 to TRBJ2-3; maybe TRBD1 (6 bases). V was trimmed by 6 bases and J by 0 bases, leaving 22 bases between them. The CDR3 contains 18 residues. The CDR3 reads CASSPSTDRFASTDTQYF. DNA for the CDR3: TGTGCCAGCAGCCCATCTACAGACAGGTTTGCTAGCACAGATACGCAGTATTTT.

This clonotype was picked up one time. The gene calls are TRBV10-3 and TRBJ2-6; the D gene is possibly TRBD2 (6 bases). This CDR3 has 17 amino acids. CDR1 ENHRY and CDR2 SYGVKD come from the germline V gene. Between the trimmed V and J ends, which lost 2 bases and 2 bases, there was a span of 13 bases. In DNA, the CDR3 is TGTGCCATCAGTGAGGGCGGAGGGATAGCTGGGGCCAACGTCCTGACTTTC. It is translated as CAISEGGGIAGANVLTF.

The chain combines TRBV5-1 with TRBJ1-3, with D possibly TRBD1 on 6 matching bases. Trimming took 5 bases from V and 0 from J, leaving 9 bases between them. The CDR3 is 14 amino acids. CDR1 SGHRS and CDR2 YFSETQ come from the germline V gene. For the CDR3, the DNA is TGCGCCAGCAGACCGGACAGCTCTGGAAACACCATATATTTT. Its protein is CASRPDSSGNTIYF. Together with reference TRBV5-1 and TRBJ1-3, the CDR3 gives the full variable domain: KAGVTQTPRYLIKTRGQQVTLSCSPISGHRSVSWYQQTPGQGLQFLFEYFSETQRNKGNFPGRFSGRQFSNSRSEMNVSTLELGDSALYLCASRPDSSGNTIYFGEGSWLTVV.

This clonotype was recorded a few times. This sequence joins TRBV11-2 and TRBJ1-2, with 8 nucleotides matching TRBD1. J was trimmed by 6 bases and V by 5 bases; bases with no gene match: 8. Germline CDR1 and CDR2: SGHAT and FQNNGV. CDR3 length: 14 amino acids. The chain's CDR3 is CASSIMDRVNGYTF. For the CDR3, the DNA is TGTGCCAGCAGCATAATGGACAGGGTGAATGGCTACACCTTC.

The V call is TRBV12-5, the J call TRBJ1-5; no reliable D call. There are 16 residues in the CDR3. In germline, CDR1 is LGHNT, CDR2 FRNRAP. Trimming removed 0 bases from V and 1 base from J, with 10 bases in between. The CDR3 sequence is CASGLVADPSNQPQHF. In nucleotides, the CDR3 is TGTGCTAGTGGTTTGGTAGCGGACCCGAGCAATCAGCCCCAGCATTTT.

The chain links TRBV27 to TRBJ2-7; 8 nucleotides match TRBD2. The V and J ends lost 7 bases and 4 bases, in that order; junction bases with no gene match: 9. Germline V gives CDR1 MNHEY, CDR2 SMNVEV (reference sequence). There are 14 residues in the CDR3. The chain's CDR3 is CASTPAGGYYEQYF. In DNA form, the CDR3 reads TGTGCCAGCACCCCCGCGGGGGGCTATTACGAGCAGTACTTC.